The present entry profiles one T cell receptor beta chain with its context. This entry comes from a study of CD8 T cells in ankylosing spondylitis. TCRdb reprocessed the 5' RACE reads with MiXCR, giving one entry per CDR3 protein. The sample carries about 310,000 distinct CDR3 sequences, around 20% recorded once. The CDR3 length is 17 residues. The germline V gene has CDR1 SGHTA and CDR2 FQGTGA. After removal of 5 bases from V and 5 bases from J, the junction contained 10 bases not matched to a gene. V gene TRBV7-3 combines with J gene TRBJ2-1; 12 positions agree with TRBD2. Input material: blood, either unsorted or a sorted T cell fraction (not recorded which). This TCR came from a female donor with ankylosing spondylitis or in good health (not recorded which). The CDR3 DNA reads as TGTGCCAGCAGCCTAGGTCAGGGACTAGCGGGCCACAATGAGCAGTTCTTC. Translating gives CASSLGQGLAGHNEQFF.